The 13 T cell receptor beta chains presented below share a single source sample, sequenced in a study of human thymus T cells. Method: immunoSEQ multiplex PCR; TCRdb's copy keeps in-frame clones and lacks some. Of some 120,000 clones in the sample, around 94% are singletons; the top ten hold 0.02% to 0.03%. During corrective heart surgery, resections were taken, and the thymus tissue came from them. Input material: thymus tissue. All receptors come from a boy under two years old with a congenital heart defect but otherwise immunologically healthy.

This chain connects TRBV28 to TRBJ1-2; TRBD1 aligns across 7 bases. The CDR3 runs 15 residues. Trimming at V came to 9 bases and at J to 6 bases, leaving 16 bases not matched to a gene. Per the germline V gene, CDR1 is MDHEN and CDR2 is SYDVKM. CDR3 sequence (DNA): TGTGCCAGTTCCACCGGGACAGTGCTTGGGGATGGCTACACCTTC. This encodes CASSTGTVLGDGYTF.

J is TRBJ1-4 and V is TRBV15, with D perhaps matching TRBD1 (6 bases). Trimming left V 3 bases short and J 7 bases short, with 18 bases between. CDR3 size: 16 residues. CDR1 LNHNV and CDR2 YYDKDF come from the germline V gene (reference sequence). DNA for the CDR3: TGTGCCACCAGCAGGGGCAGGGCATCCAGGGGTGAAAAACTGTTTTTT. Translated: CATSRGRASRGEKLFF. The variable domain in full, completed from reference TRBV15 and TRBJ1-4, reads DAMVIQNPRYQVTQFGKPVTLSCSQTLNHNVMYWYQQKSSQAPKLLFHYYDKDFNNEADTPDNFQSRRPNTSFCFLDIRSPGLGDTAMYLCATSRGRASRGEKLFFGSGTQLSVL.

The rearrangement links TRBV5-4 to TRBJ1-4, with D hard to call. The CDR3 is 16 amino acids. The germline V gene has CDR1 SGHNT and CDR2 YYREEE (reference sequence). Deletions cut 3 bases from V and 0 bases from J, with 12 bases between. The CDR3 is CASSWGVQTTNEKLFF. In DNA form, the CDR3 reads TGTGCCAGCAGCTGGGGTGTCCAGACAACTAATGAAAAACTGTTTTTT.

The chain carries TRBV4-1 and TRBJ2-7; D gene unclear. V shed 2 bases and J shed 0 bases, with 8 bases lying between them. Germline V gene sequence: CDR1 MGHRA, CDR2 YSYEKL. There are 14 residues in the CDR3. The DNA for the CDR3 is TGCGCCAGCAGCCAAAACGGCAACTCCTACGAGCAGTACTTC. It translates to CASSQNGNSYEQYF.

This sequence joins TRBV11-2 and TRBJ2-7; 7 nucleotides agree with TRBD1. CDR1 and CDR2 (germline): SGHAT, FQNNGV. V was pared by 3 bases and J by 5 bases, with 10 bases of the junction left unmatched. The CDR3 runs 15 residues. The CDR3 loop is CASSLRRTGVHEQYF. CDR3 coding DNA: TGTGCCAGCAGCTTGAGGAGGACAGGAGTCCACGAGCAGTACTTC.

This sequence joins TRBV30 and TRBJ1-2; D ambiguous. The CDR3 is 14 amino acids. Trimming removed 4 bases from V and 1 base from J, with 13 bases in between. Germline values: CDR1 GTSNPN, CDR2 SVGIG (reference sequence). The chain's CDR3 is CAWKSWESNYGYTF. The CDR3 DNA is TGTGCCTGGAAAAGTTGGGAAAGTAACTATGGCTACACCTTC.

This clone was observed a few times. V gene TRBV30 combines with J gene TRBJ1-5; no definite D call. V shed 0 bases and J shed 4 bases, with 10 bases lying between them. The CDR3 covers 14 residues. Germline CDR1 GTSNPN, CDR2 SVGIG (reference sequence). CDR3 sequence (DNA): TGTGCCTGGAGTGTACGGCTCCTGAATCAGCCCCAGCATTTT. Amino acid sequence: CAWSVRLLNQPQHF.

The V and J genes are TRBV6-1 and TRBJ2-5; TRBD1 matches at 9 bases. Germline values: CDR1 MNHNS, CDR2 SASEGT. The V gene end was trimmed by 6 bases and the J gene end by 1 base; junction bases not matched to a gene: 3. The CDR3 runs to 14 residues. CDR3 residues: CASRIQGAQETQYF. The CDR3 DNA reads as TGTGCCAGCAGAATACAGGGGGCCCAAGAGACCCAGTACTTC.

The chain uses TRBV28 and TRBJ1-2, with no clear D. CDR1 MDHEN and CDR2 SYDVKM come from the germline V gene. This CDR3 is 18 amino acids long. V dropped 6 bases and J dropped 3 bases, with 26 bases sitting between them. In DNA, the CDR3 is TGTGCCAGCAGGACCCCCGGGCCGCAAATGGAGCGGTACTATGGCTACACCTTC. Translated: CASRTPGPQMERYYGYTF.

The V gene is TRBV7-2, the J gene TRBJ2-7; unclear D gene. The CDR3 consists of 12 residues. V dropped 4 bases and J dropped 4 bases, with 8 bases sitting between them. Germline CDR1 is SGHTA and CDR2 is FQGNSA. The CDR3 spells CASSYYSYEQYF. The CDR3 DNA reads as TGTGCCAGCAGCTATTACAGTTACGAGCAGTACTTC.

This clone came up once. The V gene is TRBV7-3, the J gene TRBJ2-3, with D unresolved. Trimming left V 1 base short and J 0 bases short, with 8 bases between. From germline, CDR1 is SGHTA and CDR2 FQGTGA. This CDR3 is 15 amino acids long. CDR3 amino acids: CASSLNFSSTDTQYF. The DNA of the CDR3 is TGTGCCAGCAGCTTAAACTTTTCTAGCACAGATACGCAGTATTTT.

The chain is built from TRBV6-4 and TRBJ2-2; 10 nucleotides match TRBD2. V was pared by 4 bases and J by 6 bases, with 5 bases of the junction left unmatched. CDR3 size: 15 residues. Germline V gives CDR1 MRHNA, CDR2 SNTAGT. The CDR3 reads CASSVSGGPAGELFF. The CDR3 nucleotides are TGTGCCAGCAGTGTTAGCGGGGGGCCAGCCGGGGAGCTGTTTTTT.

The V gene is TRBV10-3, the J gene TRBJ1-5, with 11 bases lining up with TRBD1. The CDR3 has 18 amino acids. CDR1 and CDR2 (germline): ENHRY, SYGVKD. The J segment lost 4 bases and the V segment lost 0 bases, leaving 8 bases of the junction unmatched. The CDR3 loop reads CAISESGTGGRGNQPQHF. The DNA of the CDR3 is TGTGCCATCAGTGAGTCAGGGACAGGGGGGCGTGGGAATCAGCCCCAGCATTTT.